The sequence of this T cell receptor beta chain was determined in a study of T cell responses to AZD1222 COVID-19 vaccine. Whole-study findings and limits: Donors were largely white British and mainly female; clonal diversity was possibly underestimated.

Assay: immunoSEQ multiplex PCR; the TCRdb copy retains only in-frame clones and omits some. The repertoire holds about 77,000 clones, about 92% seen once, with approximately 4.5% in the top ten. Timing groups of about 4 and about 12 weeks for second doses were pooled. The CDR3 runs to 15 residues. Looked up from germline, CDR1 is MRHNA and CDR2 is SNTAGT. Trimming stripped 7 bases from V and 0 bases from J, with 14 bases between. Regarding this clone: The antigen is unknown.

The gene calls are TRBV6-4 and TRBJ2-3; tentative D call: TRBD2 (6 bases). Sequencing was performed on peripheral blood, taken 28 days after the second AZD1222 dose. This clonotype was sampled from an adult who received the AZD1222 COVID-19 vaccine. In DNA form, the CDR3 reads TGTGCCAGCAATACGGATGGAGGGAGCACAGATACGCAGTATTTT. Its protein product is CASNTDGGSTDTQYF.